A selection of T cell receptor beta chains follows, all from one sample in a study of blood T cell repertoires in COVID-19. The assay was immunoSEQ multiplex PCR, and TCRdb's table has in-frame clones only and misses some. The sample lists approximately 210,000 clones, under 90% occurring once. Sequenced input: peripheral blood. The source is a woman of 80 years or more with acute or convalescent COVID-19. The CDR3 runs from the conserved cysteine through the conserved F or W. D genes are given only for firm matches. The listing skips clone size in some rows; elsewhere it reads once, few, many or a size class.

TRBV19	TRBD1	TRBJ1-2	NA	TGTGCCAGTAGTATAGACGGGACAGCTTTCTATGGCTACACCTTC	CASSIDGTAFYGYTF
TRBV25-1	NA	TRBJ2-7	few	TGTGCCAGCAGTCCTATTCAGGGATCCACCTACGAGCAGTACTTC	CASSPIQGSTYEQYF
TRBV9	TRBD2	TRBJ2-1	NA	TGTGCCAGCAGCGAAAGCGGGGGGATCTACAATGAGCAGTTCTTC	CASSESGGIYNEQFF
TRBV29-1	NA	TRBJ1-1	NA	TGCAGCGTTGAAGATCCGGACAGAGGGAGTGAAGCTTTCTTT	CSVEDPDRGSEAFF
TRBV3-1/TRBV3-2	NA	TRBJ1-6	NA	TGTGCCAGCAGCCAACCCGGGAGCTCCTATAATTCACCCCTCCACTTT	CASSQPGSSYNSPLHF
TRBV2	TRBD1	TRBJ1-5	NA	TGTGCCAGCAGTGTCATGCTCCCGCAGGGGGGTCAGCCCCAGCATTTT	CASSVMLPQGGQPQHF
TRBV18	NA	TRBJ2-1	NA	TGTGCCAGCTCACCAGACAACATTGAGCAGTTCTTC	CASSPDNIEQFF
TRBV7-2	NA	TRBJ1-4	NA	TGTGCCAGCAGCTTAGGGTCGGGACAAGGGAAACTGTTTTTT	CASSLGSGQGKLFF
TRBV5-1	TRBD1	TRBJ1-1	NA	TGCGCCAGCAGCTTGGGGGGACAGGGTACTACTGAAGCTTTCTTT	CASSLGGQGTTEAFF
TRBV14	NA	TRBJ1-1	few	TGTGCCAGCGGGGCCTGGAACACTGAAGCTTTCTTT	CASGAWNTEAFF
TRBV3-1/TRBV3-2	TRBD1	TRBJ1-2	once	TGTGCCAGCAGCCCACGGCAGGGGGAATTCTATGGCTACACCTTC	CASSPRQGEFYGYTF
TRBV12-5	NA	TRBJ2-2	NA	TGTGCTAGTGGTTTGGTAAGGGAGACCGCGAACACCGGGGAGCTGTTTTTT	CASGLVRETANTGELFF
TRBV30	NA	TRBJ1-5	NA	TGTGCCTGGGCCAGGGGTGCAGGGCGTAGGAGCAATCAGCCCCAGCATTTT	CAWARGAGRRSNQPQHF
TRBV5-1	TRBD1	TRBJ1-2	NA	TGCGCCAGCAGCTACCGACAGGGGTACGGCTACACCTTC	CASSYRQGYGYTF
TRBV5-4	TRBD1	TRBJ1-2	NA	TGTGCCAGCAGGCCGACAGGGCGTTATGGCTACACCTTC	CASRPTGRYGYTF
TRBV15	NA	TRBJ1-3	NA	TGTGCCACCAGCAGAGATCTGGCCGAAGGAAACACCATATATTTT	CATSRDLAEGNTIYF
TRBV6-5	NA	TRBJ2-3	NA	TGTGCCAGCAGGGACTTCAGCACAGATACGCAGTATTTT	CASRDFSTDTQYF
TRBV6-5	TRBD2	TRBJ2-7	NA	TGTGCCAGCAGGCCAGGGCTAGCGGGGGGCGAGCAGTACTTC	CASRPGLAGGEQYF
TRBV9	NA	TRBJ2-5	NA	TGTGCCAGCAGCGTAGCCGGCCAGGCCCAGACCCAGTACTTC	CASSVAGQAQTQYF
TRBV14	NA	TRBJ1-1	NA	TGTGCCAGCAGCCAAGGGGGATCCCTAGCGTGGGCTGAAGCTTTCTTT	CASSQGGSLAWAEAFF
TRBV5-1	NA	TRBJ1-1	NA	TGCGCCAGCAGCTTGGTCCTAATGAACACTGAAGCTTTCTTT	CASSLVLMNTEAFF
TRBV7-2	TRBD1	TRBJ2-2	NA	TGTGCCAGCAGCTCCAGGGGGTTGGGGACCGGGGAGCTGTTTTTT	CASSSRGLGTGELFF
TRBV5-4	NA	TRBJ2-6	NA	TGTGCCAGCAGCTTGCGACTAAGCTCTGGGGCCAACGTCCTGACTTTC	CASSLRLSSGANVLTF
TRBV3-1/TRBV3-2	NA	TRBJ2-7	NA	TGTGCCAGCAGCCAAGATCCGGGTTCCTACGAGCAGTACTTC	CASSQDPGSYEQYF
TRBV15	TRBD2	TRBJ2-1	NA	TGTGCCACCAGCAGGACTAGGACTAGCGGGGGTTACAATGAGCAGTTCTTC	CATSRTRTSGGYNEQFF
TRBV7-8	NA	TRBJ2-7	NA	TGTGCCAGCAGCTTAGTGGGTGGGGGAGGCTACGAGCAGTACTTC	CASSLVGGGGYEQYF
TRBV11-3	NA	TRBJ2-7	NA	TGTGCCAGCAGCTTGGGACCTCCGGACGGTGGACAGTACGAGCAGTACTTC	CASSLGPPDGGQYEQYF
TRBV25-1	NA	TRBJ2-1	NA	TGTGCCAGCAGTGATCATGGCGGAGATGGAAGTCACAATGAGCAGTTCTTC	CASSDHGGDGSHNEQFF
TRBV11-3	TRBD1	TRBJ2-7	NA	TGTGCCAGCAGCTTAGTAGGGGGCGTAATCTCCTACGAGCAGTACTTC	CASSLVGGVISYEQYF
TRBV3-1/TRBV3-2	NA	TRBJ1-1	NA	TGTGCCAGCAGCCGGGGGGGACCGAACACTGAAGCTTTCTTT	CASSRGGPNTEAFF
TRBV7-2	TRBD2	TRBJ2-7	NA	TGTGCCAGCAGCTTAGGCGGGGGTTCCTACGAGCAGTACTTC	CASSLGGGSYEQYF
TRBV5-1	TRBD1	TRBJ1-6	few	TGCGCCAGCAGCTTGGCGCAGGGGGCTGGGGCACCCCTCCACTTT	CASSLAQGAGAPLHF
TRBV29-1	NA	TRBJ1-1	once	TGCAGCGTTGTCGAACGAACGCGCACTGAAGCTTTCTTT	CSVVERTRTEAFF
TRBV7-8	NA	TRBJ1-1	few	TGTGCCAGCAGCTTAGGGGCGAACACTGAAGCTTTCTTT	CASSLGANTEAFF
TRBV5-1	NA	TRBJ1-1	NA	TGCGCCAGCAGCTTGTTGGGGAGAAACACTGAAGCTTTCTTT	CASSLLGRNTEAFF
TRBV4-3	NA	TRBJ1-4	NA	TGCGCCAGCAGCCAAGACGTGGGCGGGGATGAAAAACTGTTTTTT	CASSQDVGGDEKLFF
TRBV19	TRBD1	TRBJ2-2	NA	TGTGCCAGTAGCCGTCGCGACAGGGGCCCGAACACCGGGGAGCTGTTTTTT	CASSRRDRGPNTGELFF
TRBV6-5	TRBD1	TRBJ1-2	NA	TGTGCCAGCAGTTACCAGGGACAGGGCGGCTACACCTTC	CASSYQGQGGYTF
TRBV3-1/TRBV3-2	TRBD2	TRBJ2-7	NA	TGTGCCAGCAGCCTCACCGGCCAGTCTAGCGGGGGCGAGCAGTACTTC	CASSLTGQSSGGEQYF
TRBV5-4	NA	TRBJ2-2	NA	TGTGCCAGCAGCTTGGGACAGACCCTCGGATCCGCCGGGGAGCTGTTTTTT	CASSLGQTLGSAGELFF
TRBV7-2	NA	TRBJ1-5	NA	TGTGCCAGCAGCTTAGAGCGGAATGAGCCCCAGCATTTT	CASSLERNEPQHF
TRBV3-1/TRBV3-2	TRBD1	TRBJ2-5	NA	TGTGCCAGCAGCCGGGACCTCGGACAGGGTTGGGAGACCCAGTACTTC	CASSRDLGQGWETQYF
TRBV5-1	TRBD1	TRBJ2-7	once	TGCGCCAGCAGCTTGGGCGGGACAGGGATCTACGAGCAGTACTTC	CASSLGGTGIYEQYF
TRBV25-1	NA	TRBJ2-7	once	TGTGCCAGCAGTGAAACAGGGTTCCCCTACGAGCAGTACTTC	CASSETGFPYEQYF
TRBV28	TRBD1	TRBJ2-6	NA	TGTGCCAGCAGTTTATGGGGACAGCCTAACTCTGGGGCCAACGTCCTGACTTTC	CASSLWGQPNSGANVLTF
TRBV19	TRBD1	TRBJ1-2	NA	TGTGCCAGTAGTACCACGACAGGGTGGGAATCTTATGGCTACACCTTC	CASSTTTGWESYGYTF